This entry is about one TCR beta chain. Its specificity is unknown. V was clipped by 3 bases and J by 1 base, with 10 bases between them. The CDR3 totals 14 residues. Germline V gives CDR1 SGHNT, CDR2 YYREEE (reference sequence). This sample is part of a study of cytotoxic CD8 clonotypes in ibrutinib-treated CLL. About the research overall: Response sampling came at median approximately a year of treatment, ranging roughly 6 to 36 months.

Clones were sequenced by immunoSEQ multiplex PCR, and TCRdb holds only the in-frame ones, with some missing. The sample consists of approximately 100,000 clones, about 58% of them appearing once. Study results and limitations: Clonality rose at ibrutinib response, held steady in sustained remission, and fell toward baseline at progression. Clonality correlated strongly with circulating CD8+ T cells and exceeded age-matched healthy donors at baseline.

PBMCs were cryopreserved, and roughly 2.1 micrograms of genomic DNA from them went into TCR beta libraries. The V call is TRBV5-4, the J call TRBJ1-2, with D maybe TRBD1 (6 bases). The clonotype was recovered from a human donor with chronic lymphocytic leukemia. The starting material was PBMCs, obtained after 24 months of ibrutinib treatment. For the CDR3, the DNA is TGTGCCAGCAGCTCCGGAGGGGGTAACTATGGCTACACCTTC. The encoded protein is CASSSGGGNYGYTF.